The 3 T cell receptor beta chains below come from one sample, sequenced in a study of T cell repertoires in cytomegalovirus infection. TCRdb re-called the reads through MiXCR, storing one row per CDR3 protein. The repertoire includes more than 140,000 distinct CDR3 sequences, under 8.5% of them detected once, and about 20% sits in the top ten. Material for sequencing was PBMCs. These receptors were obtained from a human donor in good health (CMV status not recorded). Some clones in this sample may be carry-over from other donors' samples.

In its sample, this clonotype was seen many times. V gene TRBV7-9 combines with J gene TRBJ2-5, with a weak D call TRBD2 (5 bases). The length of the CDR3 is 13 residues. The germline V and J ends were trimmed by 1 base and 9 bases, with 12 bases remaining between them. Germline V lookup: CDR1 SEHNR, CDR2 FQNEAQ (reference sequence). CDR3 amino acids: CASSLGGMNSQYF. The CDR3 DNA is TGTGCCAGCAGCTTAGGAGGGATGAACTCCCAGTACTTC.

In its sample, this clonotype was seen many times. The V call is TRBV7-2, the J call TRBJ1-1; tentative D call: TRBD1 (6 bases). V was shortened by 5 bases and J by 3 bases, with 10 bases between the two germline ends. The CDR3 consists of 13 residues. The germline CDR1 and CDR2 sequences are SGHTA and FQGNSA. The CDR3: CASSPTGYTEAFF. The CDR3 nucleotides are TGTGCCAGCAGCCCTACAGGGTACACTGAAGCTTTCTTT.

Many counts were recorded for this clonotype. CDR3 protein: CASSQDQLEDTQYF. CDR3 sequence (DNA): TGCGCCAGCAGCCAAGACCAGCTAGAAGATACGCAGTATTTT. The chain carries TRBV4-1 and TRBJ2-3; D gene ambiguous. The germline V gene encodes CDR1 MGHRA and CDR2 YSYEKL. V gave up 0 bases and J gave up 5 bases, with 9 bases separating them. The CDR3 length is 14 residues.